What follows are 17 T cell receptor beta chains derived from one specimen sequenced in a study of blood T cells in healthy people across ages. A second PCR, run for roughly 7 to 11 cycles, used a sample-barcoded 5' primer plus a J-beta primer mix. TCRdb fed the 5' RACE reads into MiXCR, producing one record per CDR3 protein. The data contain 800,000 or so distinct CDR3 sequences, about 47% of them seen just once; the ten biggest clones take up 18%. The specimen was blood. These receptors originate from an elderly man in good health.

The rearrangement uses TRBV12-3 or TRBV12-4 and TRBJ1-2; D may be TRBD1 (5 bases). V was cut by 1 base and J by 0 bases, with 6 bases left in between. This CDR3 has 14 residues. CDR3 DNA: TGTGCCAGCAGTTTAGGGGACCCTAACTATGGCTACACCTTC. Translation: CASSLGDPNYGYTF.

The CDR3 sequence: CASSLGQESGGYTF. DNA for the CDR3: TGCGCCAGCAGCTTGGGACAGGAGTCCGGAGGCTACACCTTC. The genes are TRBV5-1 and TRBJ1-2; D might be TRBD1 (6 bases). The CDR3 sequence is 14 residues long. Germline CDR1 reads SGHRS; CDR2 reads YFSETQ. Trimming removed 0 bases from V and 8 bases from J, with 14 bases in between.

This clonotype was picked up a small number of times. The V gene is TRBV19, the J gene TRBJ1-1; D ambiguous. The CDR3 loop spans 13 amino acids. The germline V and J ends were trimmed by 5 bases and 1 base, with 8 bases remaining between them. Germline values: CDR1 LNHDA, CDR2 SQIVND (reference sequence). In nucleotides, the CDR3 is TGTGCCAGTAGTCAGACTGCGAACACTGAAGCTTTCTTT. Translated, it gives CASSQTANTEAFF.

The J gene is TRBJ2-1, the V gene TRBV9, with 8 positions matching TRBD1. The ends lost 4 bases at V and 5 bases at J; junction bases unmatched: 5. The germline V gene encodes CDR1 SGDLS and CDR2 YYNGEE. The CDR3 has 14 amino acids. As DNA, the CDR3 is TGTGCCAGCAGCCCCCGACAGGGGCACAATGAGCAGTTCTTC. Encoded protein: CASSPRQGHNEQFF.

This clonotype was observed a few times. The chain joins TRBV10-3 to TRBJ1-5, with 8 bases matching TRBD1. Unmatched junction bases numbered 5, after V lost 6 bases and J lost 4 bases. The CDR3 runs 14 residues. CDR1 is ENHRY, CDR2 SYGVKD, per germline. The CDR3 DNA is TGTGCCATCAGCACGGACAGGGTAAATCAGCCCCAGCATTTT. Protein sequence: CAISTDRVNQPQHF.

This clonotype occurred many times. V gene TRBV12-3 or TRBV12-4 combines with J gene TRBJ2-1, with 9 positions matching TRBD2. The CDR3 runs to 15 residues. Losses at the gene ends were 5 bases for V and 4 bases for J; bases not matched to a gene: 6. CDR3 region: CASSTTSGPYNEQFF. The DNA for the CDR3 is TGTGCCAGCAGTACAACTAGCGGGCCTTACAATGAGCAGTTCTTC.

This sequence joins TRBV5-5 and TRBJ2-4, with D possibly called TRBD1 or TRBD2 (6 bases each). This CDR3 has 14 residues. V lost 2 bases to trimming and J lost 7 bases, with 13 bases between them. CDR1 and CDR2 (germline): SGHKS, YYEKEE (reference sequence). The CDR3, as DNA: TGTGCCAGCAGCTTCTCGGGGGCGCTGAACATTCAGTACTTC. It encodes CASSFSGALNIQYF.

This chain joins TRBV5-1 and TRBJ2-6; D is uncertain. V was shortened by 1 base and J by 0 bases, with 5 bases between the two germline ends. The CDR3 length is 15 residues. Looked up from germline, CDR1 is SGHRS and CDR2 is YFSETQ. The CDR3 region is CASSLQSSGANVLTF. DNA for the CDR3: TGCGCCAGCAGCTTGCAATCCTCTGGGGCCAACGTCCTGACTTTC.

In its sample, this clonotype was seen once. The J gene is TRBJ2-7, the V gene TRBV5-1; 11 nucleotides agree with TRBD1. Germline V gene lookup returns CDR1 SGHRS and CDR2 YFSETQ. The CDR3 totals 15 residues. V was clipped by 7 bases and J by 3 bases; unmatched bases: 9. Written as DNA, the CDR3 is TGCGCCAGCGCATCGGGACAGGGGGGGCTCTACGAGCAGTACTTC. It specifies CASASGQGGLYEQYF.

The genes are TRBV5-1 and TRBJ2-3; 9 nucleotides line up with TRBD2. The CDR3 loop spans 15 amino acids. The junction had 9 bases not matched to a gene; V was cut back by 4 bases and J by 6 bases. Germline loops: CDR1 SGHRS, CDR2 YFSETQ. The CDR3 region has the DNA TGCGCCAGCAGCCCTAGCGGGGTAGTTGTGGATACGCAGTATTTT. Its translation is CASSPSGVVVDTQYF.

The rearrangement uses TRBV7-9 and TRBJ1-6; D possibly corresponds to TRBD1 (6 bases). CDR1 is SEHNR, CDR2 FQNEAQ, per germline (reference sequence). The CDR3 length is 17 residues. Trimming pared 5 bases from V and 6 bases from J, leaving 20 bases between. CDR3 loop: CASSRGAGERSNSPLHF. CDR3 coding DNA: TGTGCCAGCAGCCGCGGGGCAGGGGAAAGGTCTAATTCACCCCTCCACTTT.

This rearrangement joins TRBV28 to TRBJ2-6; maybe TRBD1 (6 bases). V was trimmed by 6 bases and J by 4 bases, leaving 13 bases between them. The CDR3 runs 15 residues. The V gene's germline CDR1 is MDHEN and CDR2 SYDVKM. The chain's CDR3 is CASSWTAFGANVLTF. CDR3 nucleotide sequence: TGTGCCAGCAGCTGGACAGCGTTCGGGGCCAACGTCCTGACTTTC.

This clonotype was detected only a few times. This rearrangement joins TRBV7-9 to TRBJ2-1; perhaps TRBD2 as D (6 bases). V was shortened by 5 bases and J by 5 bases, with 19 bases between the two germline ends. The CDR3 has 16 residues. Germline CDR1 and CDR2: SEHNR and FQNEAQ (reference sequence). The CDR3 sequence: CASSPSSGSRDNEQFF. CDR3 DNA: TGTGCCAGCAGCCCCTCCAGCGGGTCGCGGGACAATGAGCAGTTCTTC.

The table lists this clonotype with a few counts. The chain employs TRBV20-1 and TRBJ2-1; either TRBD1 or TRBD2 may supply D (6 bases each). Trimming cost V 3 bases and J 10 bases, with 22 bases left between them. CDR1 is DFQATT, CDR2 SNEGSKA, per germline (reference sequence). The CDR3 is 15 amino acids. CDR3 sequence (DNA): TGCAGTGCTAGGCATCGGGGGCCATCGGACATAGAGCAGTTCTTC. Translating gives CSARHRGPSDIEQFF.

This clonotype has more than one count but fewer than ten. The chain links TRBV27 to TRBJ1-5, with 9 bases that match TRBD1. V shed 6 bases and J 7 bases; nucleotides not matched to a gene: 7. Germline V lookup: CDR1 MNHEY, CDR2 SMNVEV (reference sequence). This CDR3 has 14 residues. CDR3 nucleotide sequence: TGTGCCAGCAGCCAACAGGGGGCTGGCCAGCCCCAGCATTTT. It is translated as CASSQQGAGQPQHF.

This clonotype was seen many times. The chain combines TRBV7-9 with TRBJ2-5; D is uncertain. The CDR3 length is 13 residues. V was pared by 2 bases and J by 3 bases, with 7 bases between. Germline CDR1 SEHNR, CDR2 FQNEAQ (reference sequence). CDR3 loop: CASSLPREETQYF. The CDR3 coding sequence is TGTGCCAGCAGCTTACCCAGAGAAGAGACCCAGTACTTC. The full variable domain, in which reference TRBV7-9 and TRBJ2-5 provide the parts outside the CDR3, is DTGVSQNPRHKITKRGQNVTFRCDPISEHNRLYWYRQTLGQGPEFLTYFQNEAQLEKSRLLSDRFSAERPKGSFSTLEIQRTEQGDSAMYLCASSLPREETQYFGPGTRLLVL.

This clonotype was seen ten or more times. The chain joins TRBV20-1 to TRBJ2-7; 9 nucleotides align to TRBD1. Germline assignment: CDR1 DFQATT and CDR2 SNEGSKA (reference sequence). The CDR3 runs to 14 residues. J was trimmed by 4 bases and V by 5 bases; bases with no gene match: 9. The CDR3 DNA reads TGCAGTGCTGCAAACCGGGACAGGGCTTACGAGCAGTACTTC. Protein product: CSAANRDRAYEQYF.